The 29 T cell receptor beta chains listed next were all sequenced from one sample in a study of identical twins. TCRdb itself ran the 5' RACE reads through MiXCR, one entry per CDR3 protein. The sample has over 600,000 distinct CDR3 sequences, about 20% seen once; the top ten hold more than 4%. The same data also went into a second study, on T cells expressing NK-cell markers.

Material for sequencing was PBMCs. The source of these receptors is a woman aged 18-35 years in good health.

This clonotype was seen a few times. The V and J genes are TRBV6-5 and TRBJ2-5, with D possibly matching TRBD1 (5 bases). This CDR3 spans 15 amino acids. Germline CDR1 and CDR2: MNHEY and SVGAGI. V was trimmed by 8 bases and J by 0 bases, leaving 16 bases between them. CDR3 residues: CASVSSRAHQETQYF. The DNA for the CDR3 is TGTGCCAGCGTTTCGAGCAGGGCCCACCAAGAGACCCAGTACTTC.

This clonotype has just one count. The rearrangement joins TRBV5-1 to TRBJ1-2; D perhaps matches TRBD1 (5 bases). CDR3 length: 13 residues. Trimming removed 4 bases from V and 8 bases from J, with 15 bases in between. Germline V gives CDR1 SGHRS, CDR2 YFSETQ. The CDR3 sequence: CASSARSGYGYTF. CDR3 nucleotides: TGCGCCAGCAGCGCTCGTTCAGGGTACGGCTACACCTTC.

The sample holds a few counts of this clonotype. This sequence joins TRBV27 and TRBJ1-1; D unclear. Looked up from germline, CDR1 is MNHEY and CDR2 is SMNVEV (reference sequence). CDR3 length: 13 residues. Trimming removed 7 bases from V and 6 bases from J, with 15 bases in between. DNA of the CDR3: TGTGCCAGCAAGGGCCCTTCGAGGTCTGAAGCTTTCTTT. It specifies CASKGPSRSEAFF.

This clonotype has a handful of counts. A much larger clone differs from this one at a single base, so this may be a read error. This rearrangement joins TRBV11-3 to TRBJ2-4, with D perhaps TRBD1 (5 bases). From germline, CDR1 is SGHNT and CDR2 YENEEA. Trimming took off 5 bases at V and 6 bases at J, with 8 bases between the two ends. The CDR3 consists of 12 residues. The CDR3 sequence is CASSDSGNIQYF. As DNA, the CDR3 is TGTGCCAGCAGCGACAGTGGAAACATTCAGTACTTC.

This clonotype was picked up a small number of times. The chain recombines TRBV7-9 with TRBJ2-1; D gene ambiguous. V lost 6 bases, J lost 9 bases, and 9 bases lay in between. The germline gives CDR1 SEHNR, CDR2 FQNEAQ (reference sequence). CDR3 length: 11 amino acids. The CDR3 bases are TGTGCCAGCAGTCCTAACAGTGAGCAGTTCTTC. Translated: CASSPNSEQFF.

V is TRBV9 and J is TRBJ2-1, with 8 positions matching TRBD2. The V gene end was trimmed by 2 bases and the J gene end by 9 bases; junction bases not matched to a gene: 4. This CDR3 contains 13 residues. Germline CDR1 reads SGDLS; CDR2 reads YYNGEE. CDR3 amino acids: CASSVGLAVEQFF. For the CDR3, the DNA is TGTGCCAGCAGCGTTGGACTAGCAGTTGAGCAGTTCTTC.

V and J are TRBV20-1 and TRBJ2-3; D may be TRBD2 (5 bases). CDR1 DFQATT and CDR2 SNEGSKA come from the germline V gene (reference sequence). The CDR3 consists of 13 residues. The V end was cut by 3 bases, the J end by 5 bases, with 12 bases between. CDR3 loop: CSASPSGKDTQYF. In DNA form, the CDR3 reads TGCAGTGCTAGTCCCTCGGGGAAAGATACGCAGTATTTT.

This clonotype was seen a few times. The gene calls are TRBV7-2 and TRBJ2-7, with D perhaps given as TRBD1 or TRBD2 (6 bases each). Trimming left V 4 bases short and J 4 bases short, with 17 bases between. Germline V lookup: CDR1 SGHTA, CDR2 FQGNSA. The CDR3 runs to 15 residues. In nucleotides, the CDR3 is TGTGCCAGCAGCTCCACGGGTAGGGGGGTTTACGAGCAGTACTTC. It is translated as CASSSTGRGVYEQYF. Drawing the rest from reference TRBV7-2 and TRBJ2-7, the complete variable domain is GAGVSQSPSNKVTEKGKDVELRCDPISGHTALYWYRQSLGQGLEFLIYFQGNSAPDKSGLPSDRFSAERTGGSVSTLTIQRTQQEDSAVYLCASSSTGRGVYEQYFGPGTRLTVT.

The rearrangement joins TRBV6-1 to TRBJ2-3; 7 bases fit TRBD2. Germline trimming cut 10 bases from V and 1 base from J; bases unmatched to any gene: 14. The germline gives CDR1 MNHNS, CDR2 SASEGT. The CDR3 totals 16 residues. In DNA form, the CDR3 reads TGTGCCATAAGGGCGGGACCCAGCGGGGGCACAGATACGCAGTATTTT. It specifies CAIRAGPSGGTDTQYF.

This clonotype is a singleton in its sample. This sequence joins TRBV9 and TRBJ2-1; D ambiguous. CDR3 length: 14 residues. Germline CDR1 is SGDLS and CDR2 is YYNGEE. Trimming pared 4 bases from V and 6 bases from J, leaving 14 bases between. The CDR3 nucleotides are TGTGCCAGCAGCTCCGAGACTGCCCTCAATGAGCAGTTCTTC. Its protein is CASSSETALNEQFF.

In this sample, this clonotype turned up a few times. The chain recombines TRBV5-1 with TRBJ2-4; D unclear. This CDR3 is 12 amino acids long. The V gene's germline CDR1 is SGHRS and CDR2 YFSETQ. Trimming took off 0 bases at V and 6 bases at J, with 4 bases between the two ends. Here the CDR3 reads CASSLDSNIQYF. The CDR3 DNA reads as TGCGCCAGCAGCTTGGATTCAAACATTCAGTACTTC.

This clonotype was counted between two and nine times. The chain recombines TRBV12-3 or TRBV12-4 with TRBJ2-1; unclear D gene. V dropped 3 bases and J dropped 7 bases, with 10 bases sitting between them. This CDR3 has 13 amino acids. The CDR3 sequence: CASSFWAWNEQFF. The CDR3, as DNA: TGTGCCAGCAGTTTTTGGGCTTGGAATGAGCAGTTCTTC.

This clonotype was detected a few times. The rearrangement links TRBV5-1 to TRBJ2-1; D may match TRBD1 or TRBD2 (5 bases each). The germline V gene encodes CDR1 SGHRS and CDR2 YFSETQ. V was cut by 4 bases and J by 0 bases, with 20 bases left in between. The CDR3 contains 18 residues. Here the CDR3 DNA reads TGCGCCAGCAGCCCCATCTACGGGGCCATCAGCTCCTACAATGAGCAGTTCTTC. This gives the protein CASSPIYGAISSYNEQFF.

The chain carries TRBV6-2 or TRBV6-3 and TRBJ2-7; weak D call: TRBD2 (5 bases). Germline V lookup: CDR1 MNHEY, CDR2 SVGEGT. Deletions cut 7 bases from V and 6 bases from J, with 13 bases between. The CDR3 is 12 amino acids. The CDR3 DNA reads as TGTGCCAGCACCCTAGGAGGATCCGAGCAGTACTTC. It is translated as CASTLGGSEQYF.

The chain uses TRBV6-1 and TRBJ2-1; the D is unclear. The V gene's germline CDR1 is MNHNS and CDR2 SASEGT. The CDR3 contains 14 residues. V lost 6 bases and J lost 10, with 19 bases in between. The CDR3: CASSQSIPQREQFF. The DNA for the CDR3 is TGTGCCAGCAGCCAATCTATACCCCAGAGAGAGCAGTTCTTC.

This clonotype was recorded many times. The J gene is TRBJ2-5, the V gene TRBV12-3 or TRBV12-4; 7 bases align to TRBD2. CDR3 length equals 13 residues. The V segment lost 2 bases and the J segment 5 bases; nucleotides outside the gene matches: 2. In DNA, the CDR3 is TGTGCCAGCAGTTTAAACGGGGGGGAGACCCAGTACTTC. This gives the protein CASSLNGGETQYF.

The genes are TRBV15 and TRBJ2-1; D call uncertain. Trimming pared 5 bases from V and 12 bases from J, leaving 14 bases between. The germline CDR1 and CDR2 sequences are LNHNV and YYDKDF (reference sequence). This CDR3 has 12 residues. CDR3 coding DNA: TGTGCCACCAGCTCCCGCGGACCTTCGCAGTTCTTC. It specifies CATSSRGPSQFF.

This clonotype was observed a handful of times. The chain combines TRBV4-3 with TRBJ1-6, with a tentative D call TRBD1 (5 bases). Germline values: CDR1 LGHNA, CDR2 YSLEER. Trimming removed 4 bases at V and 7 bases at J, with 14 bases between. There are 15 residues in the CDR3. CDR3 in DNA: TGCGCCAGCAGCCTGACAGACGGGGGAAATTCACCCCTCCACTTT. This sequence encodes CASSLTDGGNSPLHF.

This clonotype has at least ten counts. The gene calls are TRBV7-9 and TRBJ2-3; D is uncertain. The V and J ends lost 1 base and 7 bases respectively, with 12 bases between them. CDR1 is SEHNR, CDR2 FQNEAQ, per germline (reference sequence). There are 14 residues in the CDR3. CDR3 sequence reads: CASSLVPSGNTQYF. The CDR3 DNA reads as TGTGCCAGCAGCTTAGTCCCTTCGGGTAATACGCAGTATTTT. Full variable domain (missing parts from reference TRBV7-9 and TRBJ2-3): DTGVSQNPRHKITKRGQNVTFRCDPISEHNRLYWYRQTLGQGPEFLTYFQNEAQLEKSRLLSDRFSAERPKGSFSTLEIQRTEQGDSAMYLCASSLVPSGNTQYFGPGTRLTVL.

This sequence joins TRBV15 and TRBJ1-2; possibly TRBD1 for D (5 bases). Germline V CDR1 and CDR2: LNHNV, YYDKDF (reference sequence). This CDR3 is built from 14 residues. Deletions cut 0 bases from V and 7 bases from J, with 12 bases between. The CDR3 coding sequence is TGTGCCACCAGCAGAGATTTGGGGCAGGGTGGCTACACCTTC. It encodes CATSRDLGQGGYTF.

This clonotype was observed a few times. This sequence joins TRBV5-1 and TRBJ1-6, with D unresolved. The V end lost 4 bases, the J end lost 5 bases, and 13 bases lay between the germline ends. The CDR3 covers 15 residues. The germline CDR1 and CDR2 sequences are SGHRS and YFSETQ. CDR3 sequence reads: CASSAGPPNNSPLHF. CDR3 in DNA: TGCGCCAGCAGCGCTGGACCCCCAAATAATTCACCCCTCCACTTT.

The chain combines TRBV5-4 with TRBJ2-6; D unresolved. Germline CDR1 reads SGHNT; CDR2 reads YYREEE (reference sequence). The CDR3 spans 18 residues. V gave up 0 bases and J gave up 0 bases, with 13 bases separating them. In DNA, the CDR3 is TGTGCCAGCAGCTTGGTAATGACGGTAGGCTCTGGGGCCAACGTCCTGACTTTC. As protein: CASSLVMTVGSGANVLTF.

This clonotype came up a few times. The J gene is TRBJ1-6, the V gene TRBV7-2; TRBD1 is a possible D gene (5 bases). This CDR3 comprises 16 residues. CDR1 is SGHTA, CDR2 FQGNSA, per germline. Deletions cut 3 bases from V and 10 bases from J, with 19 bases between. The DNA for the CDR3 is TGTGCCAGCAGCTTTCGGGGGGGGTTCTCAGGATCACCCCTCCACTTT. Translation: CASSFRGGFSGSPLHF.

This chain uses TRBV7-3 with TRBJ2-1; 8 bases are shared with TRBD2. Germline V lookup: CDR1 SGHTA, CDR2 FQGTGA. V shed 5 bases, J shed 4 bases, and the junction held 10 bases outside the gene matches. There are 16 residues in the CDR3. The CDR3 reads CASSPGRAGKYNEQFF. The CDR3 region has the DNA TGTGCCAGCAGCCCCGGGAGGGCAGGGAAGTACAATGAGCAGTTCTTC.

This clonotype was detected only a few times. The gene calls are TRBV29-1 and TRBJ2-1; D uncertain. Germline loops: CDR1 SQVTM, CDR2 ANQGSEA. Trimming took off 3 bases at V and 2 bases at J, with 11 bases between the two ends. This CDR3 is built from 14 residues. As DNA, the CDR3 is TGCAGCGTTGATCCGCCCGGCGCCTACAATGAGCAGTTCTTC. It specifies CSVDPPGAYNEQFF.

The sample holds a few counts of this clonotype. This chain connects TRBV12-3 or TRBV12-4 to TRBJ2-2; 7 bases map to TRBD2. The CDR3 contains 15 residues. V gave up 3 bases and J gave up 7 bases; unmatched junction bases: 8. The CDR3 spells CASSLAGDHSGELFF. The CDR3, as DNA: TGTGCCAGCAGTTTGGCGGGAGATCACAGCGGGGAGCTGTTTTTT.

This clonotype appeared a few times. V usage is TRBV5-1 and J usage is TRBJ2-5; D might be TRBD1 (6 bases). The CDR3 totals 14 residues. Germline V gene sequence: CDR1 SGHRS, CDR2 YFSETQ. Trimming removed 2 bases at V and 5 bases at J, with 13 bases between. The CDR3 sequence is CASSFLGRGETQYF. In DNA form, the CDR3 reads TGCGCCAGCAGCTTTCTCGGCAGGGGTGAGACCCAGTACTTC. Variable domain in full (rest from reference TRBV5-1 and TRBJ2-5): KAGVTQTPRYLIKTRGQQVTLSCSPISGHRSVSWYQQTPGQGLQFLFEYFSETQRNKGNFPGRFSGRQFSNSRSEMNVSTLELGDSALYLCASSFLGRGETQYFGPGTRLLVL.

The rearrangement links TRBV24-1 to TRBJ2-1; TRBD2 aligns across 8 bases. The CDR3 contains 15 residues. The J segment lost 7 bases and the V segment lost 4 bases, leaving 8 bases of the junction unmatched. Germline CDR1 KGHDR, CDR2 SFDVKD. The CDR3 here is CATSDGGAPWNEQFF. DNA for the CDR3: TGTGCCACCAGTGACGGGGGGGCCCCTTGGAATGAGCAGTTCTTC.

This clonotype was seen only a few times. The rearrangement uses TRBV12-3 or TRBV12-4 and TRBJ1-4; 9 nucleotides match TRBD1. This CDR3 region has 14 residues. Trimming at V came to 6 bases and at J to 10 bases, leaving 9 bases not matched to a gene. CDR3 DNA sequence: TGTGCCAGCAGCCCACAGGGGGCGATGGGAAAACTGTTTTTT. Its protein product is CASSPQGAMGKLFF.